The 9 T cell receptor beta chains below all came from one sample that was sequenced in a study of radiotherapy plus CTLA-4 blockade in lung cancer. Clones were sequenced by immunoSEQ multiplex PCR, and TCRdb holds only the in-frame ones, with some missing. The sample holds roughly 90,000 clones; 60% to 85% are singletons and the top ten take under 4.5%. Here the sequenced sample was peripheral blood, taken from a patient treated with radiotherapy plus ipilimumab. Receptor source: a human donor with non-small cell lung cancer who had a partial response to radiotherapy plus ipilimumab. Some clones in this sample may be carry-over from other donors' samples.

The chain joins TRBV5-1 to TRBJ2-3; 8 nucleotides align to TRBD2. After removal of 3 bases from V and 0 bases from J, the junction contained 18 bases not matched to a gene. This CDR3 region has 20 residues. Germline V gives CDR1 SGHRS, CDR2 YFSETQ. The CDR3 sequence: CASSWDGRRGAQRSTDTQYF. CDR3 coding DNA: TGCGCCAGCAGCTGGGATGGCCGGCGGGGGGCCCAACGTAGCACAGATACGCAGTATTTT.

The chain couples TRBV25-1 to TRBJ2-3; D may be TRBD1 (6 bases). From germline, CDR1 is MGHDK and CDR2 SYGVNS. V lost 4 bases to trimming and J lost 7 bases, with 9 bases between them. The CDR3 extends over 12 amino acids. The CDR3 spells CASSAGTNTQYF. The CDR3 DNA is TGTGCCAGCAGTGCCGGGACAAATACGCAGTATTTT.

The chain joins TRBV5-1 to TRBJ2-1; no reliable D call. Trimming removed 0 bases from V and 10 bases from J, with 8 bases in between. The length of the CDR3 is 12 residues. Germline-derived CDR1 and CDR2 are SGHRS and YFSETQ. DNA of the CDR3: TGCGCCAGCAGCTTGGCGTACAGAGAGCAGTTCTTC. Amino acids: CASSLAYREQFF.

The V and J genes are TRBV11-2 and TRBJ2-7; the D gene is possibly TRBD1 (6 bases). CDR3 length: 17 residues. V was trimmed by 0 bases and J by 5 bases, leaving 20 bases between them. Germline loops: CDR1 SGHAT, CDR2 FQNNGV. CDR3 DNA: TGTGCCAGCAGCTTAGATAGGGGGTTTTGGCAGGCCGACGAGCAGTACTTC. It translates to CASSLDRGFWQADEQYF.

The chain recombines TRBV10-3 with TRBJ2-1, with a possible D match to TRBD2 (5 bases). Germline loops: CDR1 ENHRY, CDR2 SYGVKD. The CDR3 loop spans 14 amino acids. V lost 6 bases and J 0 bases, leaving 9 bases between the germline ends. The CDR3 region has the DNA TGTGCCATCAGACCAGGAGGCTCCTACAATGAGCAGTTCTTC. Its translation: CAIRPGGSYNEQFF.

The rearrangement uses TRBV30 and TRBJ2-1; tentative D call: TRBD2 (6 bases). The germline CDR1 and CDR2 sequences are GTSNPN and SVGIG (reference sequence). The V end lost 3 bases, the J end lost 2 bases, and 14 bases lay between the germline ends. The CDR3 is 15 residues long. The CDR3 DNA reads TGTGCCTGGAGGGGGCCAGGAGGGACCTACAATGAGCAGTTCTTC. This encodes CAWRGPGGTYNEQFF.

CDR3 DNA sequence: TGTGCCTGGATGGAGGCTTCTGCAGATACGCAGTATTTT. Its translation: CAWMEASADTQYF. The chain carries TRBV30 and TRBJ2-3, with D perhaps TRBD2 (5 bases). This CDR3 comprises 13 residues. Germline-derived CDR1 and CDR2 are GTSNPN and SVGIG (reference sequence). V lost 4 bases, J lost 4 bases, and 12 bases lay in between.

This clone was picked up a small number of times. This chain connects TRBV6-4 to TRBJ1-2; TRBD1 might be the D (6 bases). From germline, CDR1 is MRHNA and CDR2 SNTAGT. CDR3 length equals 13 residues. The germline V and J ends were trimmed by 5 bases and 6 bases, with 13 bases remaining between them. CDR3 residues: CASSRREGDGYTF. The DNA for the CDR3 is TGTGCCAGCAGTCGCAGGGAGGGGGATGGCTACACCTTC.

The V and J genes are TRBV7-6 and TRBJ2-5, with TRBD2 identical over 8 bases. Germline CDR1 reads SGHVS; CDR2 reads FNYEAQ. With V trimmed by 1 base and J by 5 bases, 9 bases remained unmatched. The CDR3 contains 16 residues. The CDR3 reads CASSLGMSGGLETQYF. The CDR3 bases are TGTGCCAGCAGCTTAGGGATGTCGGGGGGGCTGGAGACCCAGTACTTC.